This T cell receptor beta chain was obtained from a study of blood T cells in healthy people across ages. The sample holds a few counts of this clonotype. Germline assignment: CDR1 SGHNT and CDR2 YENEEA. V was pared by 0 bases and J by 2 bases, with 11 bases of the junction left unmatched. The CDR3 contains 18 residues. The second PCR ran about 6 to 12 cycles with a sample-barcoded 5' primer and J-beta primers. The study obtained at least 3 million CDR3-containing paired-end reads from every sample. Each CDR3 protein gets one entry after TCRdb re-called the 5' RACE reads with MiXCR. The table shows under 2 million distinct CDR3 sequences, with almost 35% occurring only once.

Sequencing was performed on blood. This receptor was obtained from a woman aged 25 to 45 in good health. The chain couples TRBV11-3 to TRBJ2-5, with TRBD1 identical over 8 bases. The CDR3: CASSLDKGRQGNQETQYF. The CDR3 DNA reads TGTGCCAGCAGCTTAGATAAGGGACGACAGGGGAATCAAGAGACCCAGTACTTC.